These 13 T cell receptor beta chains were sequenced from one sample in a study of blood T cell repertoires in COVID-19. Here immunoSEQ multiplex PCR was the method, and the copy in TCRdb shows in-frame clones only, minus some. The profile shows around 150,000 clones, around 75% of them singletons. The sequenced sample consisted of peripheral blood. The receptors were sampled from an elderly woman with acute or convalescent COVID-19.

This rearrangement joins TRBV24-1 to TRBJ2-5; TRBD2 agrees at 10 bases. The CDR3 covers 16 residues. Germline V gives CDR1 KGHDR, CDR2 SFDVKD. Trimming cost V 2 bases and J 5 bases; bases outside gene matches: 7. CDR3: CATSDWASGSGETQYF. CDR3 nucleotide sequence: TGTGCCACCAGTGATTGGGCTAGCGGGAGTGGGGAGACCCAGTACTTC.

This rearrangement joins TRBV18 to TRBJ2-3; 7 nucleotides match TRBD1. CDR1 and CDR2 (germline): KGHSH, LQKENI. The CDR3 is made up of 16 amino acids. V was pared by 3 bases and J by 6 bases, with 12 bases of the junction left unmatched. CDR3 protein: CASSPPRGQQPDTQYF. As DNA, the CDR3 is TGTGCCAGCTCACCTCCTAGGGGGCAGCAGCCTGATACGCAGTATTTT.

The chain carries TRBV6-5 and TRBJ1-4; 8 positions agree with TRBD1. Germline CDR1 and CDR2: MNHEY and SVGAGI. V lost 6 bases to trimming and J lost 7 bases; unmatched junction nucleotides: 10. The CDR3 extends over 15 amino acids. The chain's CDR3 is CASSPRTGRGEKLFF. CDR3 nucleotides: TGTGCCAGCAGCCCCCGGACAGGGAGAGGTGAAAAACTGTTTTTT.

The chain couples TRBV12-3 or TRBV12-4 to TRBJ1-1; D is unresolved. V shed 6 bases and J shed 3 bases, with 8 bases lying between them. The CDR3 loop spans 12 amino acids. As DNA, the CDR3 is TGTGCCAGCAGCTTCCGGGACACTGAAGCTTTCTTT. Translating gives CASSFRDTEAFF.

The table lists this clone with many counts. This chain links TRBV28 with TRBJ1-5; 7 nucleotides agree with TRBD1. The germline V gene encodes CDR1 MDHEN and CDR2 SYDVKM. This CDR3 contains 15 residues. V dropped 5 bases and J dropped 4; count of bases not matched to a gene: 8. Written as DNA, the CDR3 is TGTGCCAGCAGTATCACACAGGGGTCTAATCAGCCCCAGCATTTT. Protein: CASSITQGSNQPQHF.

The CDR3, as DNA: TGTGCCAGCTCACCACCGATAACAAGCAGGGGGTATGGCTACACCTTC. This codes for CASSPPITSRGYGYTF. The chain has TRBV18 and TRBJ1-2, with 7 bases fitting TRBD1. The CDR3 loop spans 16 amino acids. The germline V gene has CDR1 KGHSH and CDR2 LQKENI. Trimming cost V 0 bases and J 5 bases; bases outside gene matches: 9.

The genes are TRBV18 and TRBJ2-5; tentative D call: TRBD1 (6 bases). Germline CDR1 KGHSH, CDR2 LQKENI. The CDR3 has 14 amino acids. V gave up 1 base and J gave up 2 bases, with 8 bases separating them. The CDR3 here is CASSPLGQQETQYF. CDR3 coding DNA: TGTGCCAGCTCACCACTAGGACAGCAAGAGACCCAGTACTTC.

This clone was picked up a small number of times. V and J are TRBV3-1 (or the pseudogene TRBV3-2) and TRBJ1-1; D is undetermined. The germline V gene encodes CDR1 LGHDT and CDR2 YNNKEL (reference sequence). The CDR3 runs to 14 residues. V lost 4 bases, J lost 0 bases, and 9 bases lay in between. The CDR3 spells CASSLRYLNTEAFF. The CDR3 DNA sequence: TGTGCCAGCAGCCTCCGTTACTTGAACACTGAAGCTTTCTTT.

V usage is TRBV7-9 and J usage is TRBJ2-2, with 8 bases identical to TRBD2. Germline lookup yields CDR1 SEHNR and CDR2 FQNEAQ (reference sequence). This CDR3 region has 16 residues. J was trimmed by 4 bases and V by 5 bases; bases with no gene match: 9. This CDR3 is CASSPQGLAGTGELFF. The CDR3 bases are TGTGCCAGCAGCCCCCAAGGACTAGCAGGCACCGGGGAGCTGTTTTTT.

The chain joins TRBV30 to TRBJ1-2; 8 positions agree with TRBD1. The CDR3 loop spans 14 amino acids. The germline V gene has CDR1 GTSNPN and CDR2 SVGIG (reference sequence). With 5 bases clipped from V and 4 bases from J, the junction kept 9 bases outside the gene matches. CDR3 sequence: CAWAWTGTVYGYTF. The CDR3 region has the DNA TGTGCCTGGGCGTGGACAGGGACGGTCTATGGCTACACCTTC.

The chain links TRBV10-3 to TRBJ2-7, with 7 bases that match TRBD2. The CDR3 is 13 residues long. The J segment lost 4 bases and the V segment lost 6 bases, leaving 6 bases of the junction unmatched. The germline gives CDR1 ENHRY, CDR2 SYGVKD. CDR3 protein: CAIRAGDRYEQYF. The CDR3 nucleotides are TGTGCCATCAGGGCGGGAGATCGATACGAGCAGTACTTC.

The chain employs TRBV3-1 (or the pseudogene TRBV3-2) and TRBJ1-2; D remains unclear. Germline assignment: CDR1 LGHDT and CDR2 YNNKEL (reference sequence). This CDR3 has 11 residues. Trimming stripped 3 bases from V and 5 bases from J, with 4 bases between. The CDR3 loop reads CASSHEYGYTF. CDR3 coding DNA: TGTGCCAGCAGCCACGAGTATGGCTACACCTTC.

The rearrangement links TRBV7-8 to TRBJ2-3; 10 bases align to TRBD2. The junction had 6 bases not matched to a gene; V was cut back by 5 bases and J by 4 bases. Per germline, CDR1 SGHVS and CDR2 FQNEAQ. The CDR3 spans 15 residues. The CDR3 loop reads CASSPSGRGADTQYF. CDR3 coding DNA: TGTGCCAGCAGCCCTAGCGGGAGAGGGGCAGATACGCAGTATTTT.